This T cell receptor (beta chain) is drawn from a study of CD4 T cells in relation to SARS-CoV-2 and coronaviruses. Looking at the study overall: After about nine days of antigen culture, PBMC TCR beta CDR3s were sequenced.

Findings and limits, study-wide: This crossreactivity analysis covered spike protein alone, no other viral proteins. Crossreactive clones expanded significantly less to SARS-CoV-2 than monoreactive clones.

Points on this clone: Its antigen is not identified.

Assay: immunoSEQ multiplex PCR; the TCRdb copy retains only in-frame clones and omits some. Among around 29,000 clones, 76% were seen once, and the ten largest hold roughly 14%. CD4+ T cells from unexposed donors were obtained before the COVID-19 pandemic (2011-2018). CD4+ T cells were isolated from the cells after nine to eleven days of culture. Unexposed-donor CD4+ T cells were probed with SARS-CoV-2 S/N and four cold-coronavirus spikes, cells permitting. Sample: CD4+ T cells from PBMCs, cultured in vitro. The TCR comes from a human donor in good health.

CDR3 coding DNA: TGTGCCTTACTACCGGGACAGGGGGACTATGGCTACACCTTC. Translating it yields CALLPGQGDYGYTF. The rearrangement joins TRBV30 to TRBJ1-2; 11 nucleotides agree with TRBD1. The CDR3 covers 14 residues. Germline V gene data show CDR1 as GTSNPN and CDR2 as SVGIG (reference sequence). Trimming took 7 bases from V and 3 from J; bases not matched to a gene: 7.